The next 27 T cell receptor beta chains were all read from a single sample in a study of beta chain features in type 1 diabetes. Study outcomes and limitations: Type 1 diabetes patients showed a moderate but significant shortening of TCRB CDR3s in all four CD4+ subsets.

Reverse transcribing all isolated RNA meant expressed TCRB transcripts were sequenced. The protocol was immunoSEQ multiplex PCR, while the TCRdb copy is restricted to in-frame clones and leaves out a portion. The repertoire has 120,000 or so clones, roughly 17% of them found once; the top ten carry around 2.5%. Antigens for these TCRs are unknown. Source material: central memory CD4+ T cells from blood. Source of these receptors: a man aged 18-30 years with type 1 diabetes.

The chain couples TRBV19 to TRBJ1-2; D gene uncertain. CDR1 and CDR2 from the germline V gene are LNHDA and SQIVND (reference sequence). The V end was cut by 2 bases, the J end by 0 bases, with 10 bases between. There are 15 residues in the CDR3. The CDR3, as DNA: TGTGCCAGTAGTATATCGACAACTACTAACTATGGCTACACCTTC. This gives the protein CASSISTTTNYGYTF.

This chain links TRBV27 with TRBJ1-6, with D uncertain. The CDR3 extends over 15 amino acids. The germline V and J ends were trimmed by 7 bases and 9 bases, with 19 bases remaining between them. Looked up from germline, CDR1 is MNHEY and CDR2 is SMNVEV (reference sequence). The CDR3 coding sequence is TGTGCCAGCACTCCCCACAGTCCGAGAGGTTCACCCCTCCACTTT. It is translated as CASTPHSPRGSPLHF.

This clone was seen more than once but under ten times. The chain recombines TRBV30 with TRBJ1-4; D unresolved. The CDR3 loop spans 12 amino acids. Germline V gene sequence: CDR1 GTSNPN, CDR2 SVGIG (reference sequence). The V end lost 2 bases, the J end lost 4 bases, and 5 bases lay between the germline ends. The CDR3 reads CAWSPNNEKLFF. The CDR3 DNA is TGTGCCTGGAGTCCGAATAATGAAAAACTGTTTTTT.

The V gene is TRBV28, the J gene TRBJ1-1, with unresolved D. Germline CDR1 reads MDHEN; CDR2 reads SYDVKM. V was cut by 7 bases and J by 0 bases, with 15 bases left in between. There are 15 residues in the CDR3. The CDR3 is CASTLPHTMNTEAFF. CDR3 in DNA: TGTGCCAGCACTCTCCCCCATACCATGAACACTGAAGCTTTCTTT. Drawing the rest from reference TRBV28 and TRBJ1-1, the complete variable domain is DVKVTQSSRYLVKRTGEKVFLECVQDMDHENMFWYRQDPGLGLRLIYFSYDVKMKEKGDIPEGYSVSREKKERFSLILESASTNQTSMYLCASTLPHTMNTEAFFGQGTRLTVV.

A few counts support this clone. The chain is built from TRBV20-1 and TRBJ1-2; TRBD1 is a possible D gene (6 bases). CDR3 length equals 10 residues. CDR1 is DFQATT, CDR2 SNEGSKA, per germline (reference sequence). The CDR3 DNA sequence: TGCACCCCAGGGGTCTATGGCTACACCTTC. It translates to CTPGVYGYTF.

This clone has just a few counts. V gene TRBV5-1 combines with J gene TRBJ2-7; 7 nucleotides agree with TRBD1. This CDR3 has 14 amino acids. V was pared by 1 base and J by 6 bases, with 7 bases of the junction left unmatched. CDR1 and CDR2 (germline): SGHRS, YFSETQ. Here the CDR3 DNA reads TGCGCCAGCAGCTTGCTTGGACAGGCCACCGAGCAGTACTTC. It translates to CASSLLGQATEQYF.

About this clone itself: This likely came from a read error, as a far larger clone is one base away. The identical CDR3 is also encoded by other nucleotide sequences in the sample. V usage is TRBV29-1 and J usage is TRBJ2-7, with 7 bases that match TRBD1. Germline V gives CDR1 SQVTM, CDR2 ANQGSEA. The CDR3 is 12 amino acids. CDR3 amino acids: CSVEAGGYEQYF. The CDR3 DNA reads TGCAGCGTGGAAGCAGGGGGCTACGAGCAGTACTTC.

Here the CDR3 DNA reads TGTGCCAGCAGCCCATATTACACAGGCCACAATGAGCAGTTCTTC. Encoded protein: CASSPYYTGHNEQFF. The chain has TRBV7-2 and TRBJ2-1; tentatively, D is TRBD1 (5 bases). Trimming took off 5 bases at V and 5 bases at J, with 16 bases between the two ends. Germline assignment: CDR1 SGHTA and CDR2 FQGNSA. The CDR3 contains 15 residues.

The CDR3 is CSVERGAKTQYF. CDR3 DNA sequence: TGCAGCGTTGAGCGGGGGGCCAAGACCCAGTACTTC. The rearrangement joins TRBV29-1 to TRBJ2-5, with 8 bases that match TRBD2. V shed 3 bases and J 6 bases; nucleotides not matched to a gene: 3. In germline, CDR1 is SQVTM, CDR2 ANQGSEA. CDR3 size: 12 residues.

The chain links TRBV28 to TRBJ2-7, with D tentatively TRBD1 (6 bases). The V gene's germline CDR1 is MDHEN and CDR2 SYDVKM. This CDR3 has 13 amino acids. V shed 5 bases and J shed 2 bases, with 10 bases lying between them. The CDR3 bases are TGTGCCAGCAGTGGACAGAGCCCCTACGAGCAGTACTTC. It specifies CASSGQSPYEQYF.

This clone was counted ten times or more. The CDR3 spells CASSLLAESTDTQYF. DNA for the CDR3: TGCGCCAGCAGCTTGTTGGCAGAAAGCACAGATACGCAGTATTTT. The V call is TRBV5-1, the J call TRBJ2-3; D gene uncertain. CDR1 is SGHRS and CDR2 is YFSETQ in the germline V gene. CDR3 size: 15 residues. Trimming removed 1 base at V and 0 bases at J, with 9 bases between.

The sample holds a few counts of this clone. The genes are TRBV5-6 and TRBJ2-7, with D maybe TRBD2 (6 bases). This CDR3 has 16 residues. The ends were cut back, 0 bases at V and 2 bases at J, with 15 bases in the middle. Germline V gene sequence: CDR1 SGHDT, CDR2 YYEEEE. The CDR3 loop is CASSLEGLRTTYEQYF. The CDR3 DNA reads TGTGCCAGCAGCTTGGAGGGCCTCAGGACTACCTACGAGCAGTACTTC.

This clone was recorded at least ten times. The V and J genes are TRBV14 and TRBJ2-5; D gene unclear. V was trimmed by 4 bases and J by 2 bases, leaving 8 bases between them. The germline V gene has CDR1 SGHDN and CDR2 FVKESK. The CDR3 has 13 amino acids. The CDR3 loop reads CASSRFLQETQYF. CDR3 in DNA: TGTGCCAGCAGCCGCTTTCTGCAAGAGACCCAGTACTTC.

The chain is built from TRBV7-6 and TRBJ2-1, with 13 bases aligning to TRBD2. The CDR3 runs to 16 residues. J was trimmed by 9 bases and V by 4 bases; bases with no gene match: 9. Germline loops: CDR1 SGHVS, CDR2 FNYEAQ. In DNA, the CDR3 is TGTGCCAGCAGCTCACTAGCGGGAGGGCCAGGTGGTGAGCAGTTCTTC. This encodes CASSSLAGGPGGEQFF.

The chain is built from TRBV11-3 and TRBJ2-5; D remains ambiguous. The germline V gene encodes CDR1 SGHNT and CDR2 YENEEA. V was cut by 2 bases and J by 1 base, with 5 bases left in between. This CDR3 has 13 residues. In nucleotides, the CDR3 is TGTGCCAGCAGCTTACAGCCCCAAGAGACCCAGTACTTC. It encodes CASSLQPQETQYF.

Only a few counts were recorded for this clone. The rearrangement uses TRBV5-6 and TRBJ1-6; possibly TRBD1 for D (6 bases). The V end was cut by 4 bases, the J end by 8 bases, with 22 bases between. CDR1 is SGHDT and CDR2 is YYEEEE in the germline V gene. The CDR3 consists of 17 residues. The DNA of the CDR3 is TGTGCCAGCAGCGCCCGGGGGGGCCATTTACCGGATTCACCCCTCCACTTT. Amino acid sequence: CASSARGGHLPDSPLHF.

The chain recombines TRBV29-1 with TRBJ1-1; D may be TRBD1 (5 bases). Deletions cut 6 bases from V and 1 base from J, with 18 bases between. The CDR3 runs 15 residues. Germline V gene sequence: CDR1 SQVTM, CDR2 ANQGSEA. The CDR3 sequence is CSVAGPGLTNTEAFF. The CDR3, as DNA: TGCAGCGTCGCCGGACCGGGACTTACGAACACTGAAGCTTTCTTT.

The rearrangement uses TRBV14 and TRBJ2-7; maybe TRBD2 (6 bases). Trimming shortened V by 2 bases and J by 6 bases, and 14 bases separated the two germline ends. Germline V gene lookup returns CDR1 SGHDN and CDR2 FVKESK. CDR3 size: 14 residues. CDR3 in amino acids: CASSQSLPGGEQYF. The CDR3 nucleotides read TGTGCCAGCAGCCAAAGTCTCCCCGGGGGCGAGCAGTACTTC.

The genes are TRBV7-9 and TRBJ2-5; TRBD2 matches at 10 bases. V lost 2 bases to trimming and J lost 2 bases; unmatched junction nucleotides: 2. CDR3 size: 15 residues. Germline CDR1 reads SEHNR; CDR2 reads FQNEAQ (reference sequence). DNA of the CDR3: TGTGCCAGCAGCTTACAACTAGCGGGGCAAGAGACCCAGTACTTC. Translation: CASSLQLAGQETQYF.

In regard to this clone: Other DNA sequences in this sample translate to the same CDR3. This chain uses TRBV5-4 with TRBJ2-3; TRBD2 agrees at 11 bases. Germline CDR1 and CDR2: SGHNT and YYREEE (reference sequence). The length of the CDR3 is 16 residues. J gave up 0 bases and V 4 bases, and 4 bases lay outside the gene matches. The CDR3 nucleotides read TGTGCCAGCAGCCTCCGACTAGCGGGGAGCACAGATACGCAGTATTTT. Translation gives CASSLRLAGSTDTQYF.

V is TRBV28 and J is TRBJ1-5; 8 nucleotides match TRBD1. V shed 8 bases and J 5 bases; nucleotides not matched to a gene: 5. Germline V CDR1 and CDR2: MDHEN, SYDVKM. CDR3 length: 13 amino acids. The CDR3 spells CASRQGLYQPQHF. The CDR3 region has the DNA TGTGCCAGCCGACAGGGGCTGTATCAGCCCCAGCATTTT.

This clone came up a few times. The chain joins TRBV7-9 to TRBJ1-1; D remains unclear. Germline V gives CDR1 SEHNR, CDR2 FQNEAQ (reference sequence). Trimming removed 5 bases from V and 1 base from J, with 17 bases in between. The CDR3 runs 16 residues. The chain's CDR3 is CASSPRTQVGNTEAFF. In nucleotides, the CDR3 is TGTGCCAGCAGCCCTCGAACTCAGGTTGGGAACACTGAAGCTTTCTTT.

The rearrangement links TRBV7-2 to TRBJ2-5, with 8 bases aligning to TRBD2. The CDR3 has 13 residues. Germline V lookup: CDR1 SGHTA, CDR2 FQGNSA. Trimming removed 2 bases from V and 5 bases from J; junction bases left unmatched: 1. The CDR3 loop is CASSLIAGETQYF. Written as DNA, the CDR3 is TGTGCCAGCAGCTTAATAGCGGGGGAGACCCAGTACTTC.

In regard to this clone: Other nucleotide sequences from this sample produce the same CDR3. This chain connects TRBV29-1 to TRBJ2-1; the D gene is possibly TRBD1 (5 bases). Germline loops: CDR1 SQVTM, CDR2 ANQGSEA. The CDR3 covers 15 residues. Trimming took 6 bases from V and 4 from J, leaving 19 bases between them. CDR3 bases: TGCAGCGTGACCCGGCGAGACAGAGGTTACAATGAGCAGTTCTTC. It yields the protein CSVTRRDRGYNEQFF.

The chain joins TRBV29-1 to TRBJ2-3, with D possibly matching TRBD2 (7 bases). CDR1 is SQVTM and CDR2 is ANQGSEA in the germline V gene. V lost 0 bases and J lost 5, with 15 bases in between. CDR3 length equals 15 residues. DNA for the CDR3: TGCAGCGTTGAAGATCGGAAGGGGGGGGTAGATACGCAGTATTTT. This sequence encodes CSVEDRKGGVDTQYF.

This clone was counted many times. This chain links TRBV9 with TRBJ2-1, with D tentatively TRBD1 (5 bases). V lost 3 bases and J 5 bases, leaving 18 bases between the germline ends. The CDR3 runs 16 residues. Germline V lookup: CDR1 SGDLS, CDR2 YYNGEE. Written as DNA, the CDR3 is TGTGCCAGCAGCGACCCCCAGGGATTTACGAACAATGAGCAGTTCTTC. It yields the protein CASSDPQGFTNNEQFF.

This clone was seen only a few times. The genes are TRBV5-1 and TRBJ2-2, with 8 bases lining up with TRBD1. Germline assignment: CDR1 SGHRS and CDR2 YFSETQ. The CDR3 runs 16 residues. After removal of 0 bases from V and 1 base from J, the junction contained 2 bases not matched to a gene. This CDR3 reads CASSLGGQGNTGELFF. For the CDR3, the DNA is TGCGCCAGCAGCTTGGGCGGACAGGGGAACACCGGGGAGCTGTTTTTT. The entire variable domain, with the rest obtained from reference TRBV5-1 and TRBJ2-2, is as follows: KAGVTQTPRYLIKTRGQQVTLSCSPISGHRSVSWYQQTPGQGLQFLFEYFSETQRNKGNFPGRFSGRQFSNSRSEMNVSTLELGDSALYLCASSLGGQGNTGELFFGEGSRLTVL.